The clone carrying this TCR beta chain was seen at least ten times. Its antigen is not known. The CDR3 totals 13 residues. Germline V gene sequence: CDR1 SEHNR, CDR2 FQNEAQ (reference sequence). Trimming pared 3 bases from V and 4 bases from J, leaving 9 bases between. Investigators amplified TCR beta CDR3 regions from RNA transcripts. The first round was an RT-PCR with HTBI primers, and the second round was a multiplex PCR. TCRdb re-called the multiplex PCR reads with MiXCR, one entry per CDR3 protein. The table shows about 600,000 distinct CDR3 sequences, with 35% to 45% occurring only once. These data originate in a study of Graves' ophthalmopathy and Graves' hyperthyroidism. Study outcomes and limitations: Separation of ophthalmopathy from stable hyperthyroidism was achieved by a 13-signature model, at roughly 88% sensitivity and roughly 81% specificity.

This chain joins TRBV7-9 and TRBJ1-2; D ambiguous. The receptor's source is an adult man with Graves' hyperthyroidism. Material for sequencing was peripheral blood or thyroid tissue (not recorded which). The CDR3 loop is CASSFETAYGYTF. Written as DNA, the CDR3 is TGTGCCAGCAGCTTTGAAACAGCCTATGGCTACACCTTC.